Each of the 20 T cell receptor beta chains below was sequenced from the same sample in a study of CD8+ T cells in alopecia areata. Extracted RNA was reverse transcribed, and the resulting cDNA served as sequencing template. Method: immunoSEQ multiplex PCR; TCRdb's copy keeps in-frame clones and lacks some. This table has 95,000 to 100,000 clones, almost 60% appearing once. Treatment denoted: oral pan-JAK inhibitor, 5-10 mg twice daily. The sequenced sample was CD8+ T cells sorted from blood, obtained at week 56, from a patient treated with tofacitinib. The origin of the receptors is a human donor with alopecia areata.

The table lists this clone with a few counts. The chain uses TRBV19 and TRBJ2-3, with TRBD2 matching over 10 bases. The V and J ends lost 5 bases and 6 bases, in that order; junction bases with no gene match: 5. The CDR3 length is 14 residues. CDR1 and CDR2 (germline): LNHDA, SQIVND (reference sequence). CDR3 DNA sequence: TGTGCCAGTAGTCCGGGACTAGCGTTCGATACGCAGTATTTT. It is translated as CASSPGLAFDTQYF.

V usage is TRBV13 and J usage is TRBJ1-5; D not certain. CDR1 and CDR2 from the germline V gene are PRHDT and FYEKMQ (reference sequence). V dropped 0 bases and J dropped 7 bases, with 13 bases sitting between them. The CDR3 extends over 15 amino acids. CDR3 sequence reads: CASSLGRRARQPQHF. The CDR3 nucleotides are TGTGCCAGCAGCTTAGGCCGTCGGGCAAGGCAGCCCCAGCATTTT.

This chain links TRBV7-7 with TRBJ2-5; D is ambiguous. CDR1 is SSHAT and CDR2 is FNYEAQ in the germline V gene (reference sequence). V was clipped by 5 bases and J by 2 bases, with 12 bases between them. CDR3 length equals 14 residues. DNA of the CDR3: TGTGCCAGCAGCCTCGTTCCCCAACAAGAGACCCAGTACTTC. It yields the protein CASSLVPQQETQYF.

The chain employs TRBV25-1 and TRBJ2-5; 15 positions agree with TRBD2. V lost 1 base to trimming and J lost 2 bases; unmatched junction nucleotides: 5. Germline loops: CDR1 MGHDK, CDR2 SYGVNS. CDR3 length: 18 residues. The CDR3 DNA follows: TGTGCCAGCAGTGAATTCGAGGGACTAGCGGGGGGTCAAGAGACCCAGTACTTC. Translated: CASSEFEGLAGGQETQYF.

The chain couples TRBV2 to TRBJ1-1; D unclear. Trimming left V 6 bases short and J 10 bases short, with 15 bases between. The CDR3 loop spans 12 amino acids. CDR1 and CDR2 (germline): SNHLY, FYNNEI. The CDR3 DNA is TGTGCCAGCAGACGAATTCGGCCAGCAGCTTTCTTT. Its translation: CASRRIRPAAFF.

This sequence joins TRBV7-8 and TRBJ1-4, with TRBD1 as a possible D gene (6 bases). CDR1 and CDR2 (germline): SGHVS, FQNEAQ. The V end was cut by 9 bases, the J end by 0 bases, with 20 bases between. The CDR3 length is 17 residues. The CDR3 region has the DNA TGTGCCAGGACACATTCAGGACAGCCCGCAACTAATGAAAAACTGTTTTTT. Its protein product is CARTHSGQPATNEKLFF. The whole variable domain, remainder taken from reference TRBV7-8 and TRBJ1-4, is GAGVSQSPRYKVAKRGQDVALRCDPISGHVSLFWYQQALGQGPEFLTYFQNEAQLDKSGLPSDRFFAERPEGSVSTLKIQRTQQEDSAVYLCARTHSGQPATNEKLFFGSGTQLSVL.

The chain has TRBV6-5 and TRBJ2-7; possible D gene TRBD2, 6 bases. CDR3 size: 13 residues. Germline CDR1 reads MNHEY; CDR2 reads SVGAGI. Trimming took 5 bases from V and 3 from J, leaving 11 bases between them. The CDR3 reads CASSVGTVYEQYF. The CDR3 region has the DNA TGTGCCAGCAGTGTAGGGACTGTCTACGAGCAGTACTTC.

This chain connects TRBV4-1 to TRBJ1-2; TRBD1 matches 8 bases. The CDR3 is 15 residues long. V dropped 1 base and J dropped 5; count of bases not matched to a gene: 6. The germline CDR1 and CDR2 sequences are MGHRA and YSYEKL. CDR3 sequence reads: CASSQVAQGAYGYTF. In DNA form, the CDR3 reads TGCGCCAGCAGCCAAGTAGCGCAGGGGGCGTATGGCTACACCTTC.

This clone was observed a handful of times. The genes are TRBV6-6 and TRBJ1-2, with a possible D match to TRBD1 (6 bases). Germline values: CDR1 MNHNY, CDR2 SVGAGI (reference sequence). The CDR3 sequence is 13 residues long. Trimming shortened V by 0 bases and J by 8 bases, and 10 bases separated the two germline ends. CDR3 nucleotides: TGTGCCAGCAGTTACTCACCAGGGGAAGGCTACACCTTC. It encodes CASSYSPGEGYTF.

The chain couples TRBV27 to TRBJ2-5, with 7 bases identical to TRBD2. This CDR3 contains 14 residues. V was clipped by 9 bases and J by 4 bases; unmatched bases: 11. Germline assignment: CDR1 MNHEY and CDR2 SMNVEV (reference sequence). The DNA for the CDR3 is TGTGCCAGTCCGCACGACCCGGGGGGAGAGACCCAGTACTTC. This sequence encodes CASPHDPGGETQYF.

This rearrangement joins TRBV5-1 to TRBJ2-1, with a possible D match to TRBD1 (5 bases). There are 14 residues in the CDR3. Trimming left V 0 bases short and J 7 bases short, with 11 bases between. CDR1 is SGHRS, CDR2 YFSETQ, per germline. CDR3 residues: CASSLGGTLNEQFF. The DNA for the CDR3 is TGCGCCAGCAGCTTGGGGGGCACCTTGAATGAGCAGTTCTTC.

This clone has just one count. The J gene is TRBJ2-3, the V gene TRBV4-2; TRBD2 matches 11 bases. This CDR3 spans 15 amino acids. V dropped 4 bases and J dropped 6; count of bases not matched to a gene: 6. Germline CDR1 and CDR2: LGHNA and YNFKEQ. This CDR3 is CASSPRTSGQDTQYF. CDR3 nucleotide sequence: TGTGCCAGCAGCCCGAGGACTAGCGGGCAGGATACGCAGTATTTT.

The rearrangement uses TRBV7-9 and TRBJ1-2; D is uncertain. CDR3 length: 13 residues. Deletions cut 1 base from V and 6 bases from J, with 9 bases between. Germline V gene data show CDR1 as SEHNR and CDR2 as FQNEAQ (reference sequence). CDR3 loop: CASSLVFRDGYTF. CDR3 coding DNA: TGTGCCAGCAGCTTAGTGTTTCGGGATGGCTACACCTTC.

V is TRBV5-1 and J is TRBJ2-5; D tentatively fits TRBD1 or TRBD2 (5 bases each). V was trimmed by 3 bases and J by 1 base, leaving 10 bases between them. CDR1 and CDR2 (germline): SGHRS, YFSETQ. This CDR3 has 14 amino acids. DNA of the CDR3: TGCGCCAGCAGCTCGCAAGGGACCCAAGAGACCCAGTACTTC. Residues: CASSSQGTQETQYF. The full variable domain, its missing parts supplied by reference TRBV5-1 and TRBJ2-5, is KAGVTQTPRYLIKTRGQQVTLSCSPISGHRSVSWYQQTPGQGLQFLFEYFSETQRNKGNFPGRFSGRQFSNSRSEMNVSTLELGDSALYLCASSSQGTQETQYFGPGTRLLVL.

This clone showed up just a few times. This sample includes further DNA sequences coding for the same CDR3. This rearrangement joins TRBV15 to TRBJ2-7; 8 bases map to TRBD1. The germline CDR1 and CDR2 sequences are LNHNV and YYDKDF (reference sequence). J gave up 3 bases and V 8 bases, and 3 bases lay outside the gene matches. The CDR3 sequence is 12 residues long. CDR3 region: CATSGQGYEQYF. The CDR3 nucleotides read TGTGCCACCTCCGGACAGGGCTACGAGCAGTACTTC.

This rearrangement joins TRBV4-1 to TRBJ2-7, with D hard to call. CDR3 length: 13 amino acids. Germline CDR1 and CDR2: MGHRA and YSYEKL. Trimming took off 1 base at V and 3 bases at J, with 7 bases between the two ends. The CDR3 region has the DNA TGCGCCAGCAGCCAAGTCGGAAACTACGAGCAGTACTTC. Residues: CASSQVGNYEQYF.

The V and J genes are TRBV7-2 and TRBJ1-1, with D unclear. This CDR3 is built from 13 residues. CDR1 and CDR2 from the germline V gene are SGHTA and FQGNSA. Trimming pared 2 bases from V and 6 bases from J, leaving 10 bases between. The CDR3 DNA sequence: TGTGCCAGCAGCTTAAGTTGGAGGGCTGAAGCTTTCTTT. Translation gives CASSLSWRAEAFF. The variable domain in full, with the rest retrieved from reference TRBV7-2 and TRBJ1-1, is GAGVSQSPSNKVTEKGKDVELRCDPISGHTALYWYRQSLGQGLEFLIYFQGNSAPDKSGLPSDRFSAERTGGSVSTLTIQRTQQEDSAVYLCASSLSWRAEAFFGQGTRLTVV.

This chain uses TRBV27 with TRBJ2-1; the D call may be TRBD1 or TRBD2 (5 bases each). Trimming left V 1 base short and J 3 bases short, with 7 bases between. The germline CDR1 and CDR2 sequences are MNHEY and SMNVEV (reference sequence). This CDR3 contains 14 residues. The DNA for the CDR3 is TGTGCCAGCAGTTTATGGGGGAACTACAATGAGCAGTTCTTC. Translating it yields CASSLWGNYNEQFF.

The chain employs TRBV7-9 and TRBJ2-1; TRBD1 agrees at 9 bases. Germline trimming cut 4 bases from V and 5 bases from J; bases unmatched to any gene: 9. CDR3 length equals 16 residues. Germline-derived CDR1 and CDR2 are SEHNR and FQNEAQ (reference sequence). The DNA for the CDR3 is TGTGCCAGCAGCTCCCCTTTCGGGACAGGGAACAATGAGCAGTTCTTC. It is translated as CASSSPFGTGNNEQFF.

V is TRBV18 and J is TRBJ1-5, with D hard to call. V was clipped by 3 bases and J by 6 bases, with 9 bases between them. Germline V gives CDR1 KGHSH, CDR2 LQKENI. CDR3 length: 13 amino acids. The CDR3 protein is CASSPVESQPQHF. In nucleotides, the CDR3 is TGTGCCAGCTCACCGGTAGAGAGTCAGCCCCAGCATTTT.